This T cell receptor (beta chain) originates from a study of PD-1 and CTLA-4 blockade in melanoma. The assay was immunoSEQ multiplex PCR, and TCRdb's table has in-frame clones only and misses some. The table includes 25,000 to 35,000 clones, 85% to 90% detected once. V lost 5 bases, J lost 6 bases, and 4 bases stayed unmatched. The CDR3 totals 14 residues. Germline CDR1 reads LGHNA; CDR2 reads YNFKEQ. This sequence joins TRBV4-2 and TRBJ2-1; 10 bases are a match to TRBD2. Specimen: CD8+ T cells from peripheral blood, collected before anti-PD-1 treatment. The source of this sequence is a human donor with melanoma. This chain's CDR3 is CASSKAGGGNEQFF. The CDR3 coding sequence is TGTGCCAGCAGCAAAGCGGGAGGGGGCAATGAGCAGTTCTTC.